What follows are 15 T cell receptor beta chains derived from one specimen sequenced in a study of cytomegalovirus exposure and HLA in healthy donors. It was with 60 Vbeta and 13 Jbeta primers that the PCR ran. The data were produced by immunoSEQ multiplex PCR, yet TCRdb's version contains in-frame clones alone and is incomplete. The data contain about 160,000 clones, about 80% of them singletons. Sequenced sample: PBMCs. Receptors originate from a man aged 35 to 55 in good health and CMV-seropositive.

V usage is TRBV5-1 and J usage is TRBJ2-3; 7 positions agree with TRBD1. This CDR3 is built from 14 residues. Germline values: CDR1 SGHRS, CDR2 YFSETQ. V lost 4 bases and J lost 1; bases outside the gene matches: 3. The CDR3 loop is CASSRQGGTDTQYF. The DNA for the CDR3 is TGCGCCAGCAGCCGACAGGGAGGCACAGATACGCAGTATTTT.

This clone occurred a few times. The gene calls are TRBV7-9 and TRBJ2-7; unclear D gene. The germline gives CDR1 SEHNR, CDR2 FQNEAQ (reference sequence). V lost 4 bases and J lost 2, with 6 bases in between. The CDR3 is 12 amino acids. The CDR3 is CASSSVTYEQYF. CDR3 nucleotides: TGTGCCAGCAGCTCGGTTACCTACGAGCAGTACTTC.

The rearrangement uses TRBV28 and TRBJ2-2; TRBD2 aligns across 11 bases. With 6 bases clipped from V and 3 bases from J, the junction kept 6 bases outside the gene matches. Germline V gene data show CDR1 as MDHEN and CDR2 as SYDVKM. The length of the CDR3 is 16 residues. The CDR3 nucleotides read TGTGCCAGCAGGGTGACTAGCGGGATCGACACCGGGGAGCTGTTTTTT. As protein: CASRVTSGIDTGELFF.

The J gene is TRBJ2-3, the V gene TRBV25-1; 9 bases fit TRBD2. The length of the CDR3 is 16 residues. Germline V gene sequence: CDR1 MGHDK, CDR2 SYGVNS. V was pared by 5 bases and J by 8 bases, with 14 bases of the junction left unmatched. CDR3 region: CASSSGLAGSGGTQYF. The CDR3 DNA sequence: TGTGCCAGCAGTAGTGGGCTAGCGGGGTCCGGGGGTACGCAGTATTTT.

V usage is TRBV7-8 and J usage is TRBJ2-7; D uncertain. The CDR3 covers 14 residues. From germline, CDR1 is SGHVS and CDR2 FQNEAQ. The V gene lost 6 bases and the J gene lost 2 bases, with 14 bases spanning the gap. CDR3 in amino acids: CASRKAEDTYEQYF. The CDR3 DNA reads as TGTGCCAGCAGAAAGGCGGAAGATACCTACGAGCAGTACTTC. Filled out from reference TRBV7-8 and TRBJ2-7, the complete variable domain reads GAGVSQSPRYKVAKRGQDVALRCDPISGHVSLFWYQQALGQGPEFLTYFQNEAQLDKSGLPSDRFFAERPEGSVSTLKIQRTQQEDSAVYLCASRKAEDTYEQYFGPGTRLTVT.

This chain connects TRBV28 to TRBJ2-7; 9 positions match TRBD1. V dropped 1 base and J dropped 5; count of bases not matched to a gene: 15. The germline CDR1 and CDR2 sequences are MDHEN and SYDVKM. This CDR3 region has 18 residues. The CDR3 here is CASSLSALRDREMNEQYF. In DNA, the CDR3 is TGTGCCAGCAGTTTATCCGCTCTCCGGGACAGGGAGATGAACGAGCAGTACTTC. Full variable domain (missing parts from reference TRBV28 and TRBJ2-7): DVKVTQSSRYLVKRTGEKVFLECVQDMDHENMFWYRQDPGLGLRLIYFSYDVKMKEKGDIPEGYSVSREKKERFSLILESASTNQTSMYLCASSLSALRDREMNEQYFGPGTRLTVT.

CDR3 residues: CSVAVRGGGYTF. The CDR3 DNA follows: TGCAGCGTTGCCGTAAGGGGAGGCGGCTACACCTTC. The chain recombines TRBV29-1 with TRBJ1-2, with a tentative D call TRBD1 (5 bases). The CDR3 runs 12 residues. Trimming pared 4 bases from V and 8 bases from J, leaving 14 bases between. The germline CDR1 and CDR2 sequences are SQVTM and ANQGSEA.

The rearrangement joins TRBV7-9 to TRBJ2-7; 7 nucleotides agree with TRBD1. V lost 5 bases to trimming and J lost 4 bases; unmatched junction nucleotides: 8. Germline CDR1 and CDR2: SEHNR and FQNEAQ (reference sequence). The CDR3 runs to 14 residues. This CDR3 reads CASSIRTGRYEQYF. The DNA of the CDR3 is TGTGCCAGCAGCATCCGGACAGGACGATACGAGCAGTACTTC.

The chain recombines TRBV11-2 with TRBJ1-6, with a weak D call TRBD1 (6 bases). The CDR3 consists of 14 residues. Germline-derived CDR1 and CDR2 are SGHAT and FQNNGV. Trimming pared 3 bases from V and 5 bases from J, leaving 8 bases between. CDR3 residues: CASSFWDNNSPLHF. The CDR3 bases are TGTGCCAGCAGCTTCTGGGACAATAATTCACCCCTCCACTTT.

The chain joins TRBV5-1 to TRBJ1-3; D call uncertain. This CDR3 has 14 residues. The V and J ends lost 0 bases and 8 bases respectively, with 12 bases between them. Per the germline V gene, CDR1 is SGHRS and CDR2 is YFSETQ. The CDR3 DNA is TGCGCCAGCAGCTTGGGTCAGGTAACGGACACCATATATTTT. Residues: CASSLGQVTDTIYF.

This clone was counted between two and nine times. V and J are TRBV9 and TRBJ1-1; TRBD1 matches at 7 bases. V gave up 4 bases and J gave up 1 base; unmatched junction bases: 13. The CDR3 spans 17 residues. In germline, CDR1 is SGDLS, CDR2 YYNGEE. CDR3 nucleotides: TGTGCCAGCAGCCCAGCTGTAGGGGGCGCGGAGAACACTGAAGCTTTCTTT. Translating gives CASSPAVGGAENTEAFF.

V is TRBV27 and J is TRBJ2-1, with D perhaps matching TRBD2 (5 bases). The CDR3 totals 19 residues. Germline V lookup: CDR1 MNHEY, CDR2 SMNVEV (reference sequence). Trimming took 2 bases from V and 0 from J, leaving 20 bases between them. CDR3 coding DNA: TGTGCCAGCAGTTTAACCGGGAACCCCGGACCGAGCTCCTACAATGAGCAGTTCTTC. It codes for CASSLTGNPGPSSYNEQFF.

This chain connects TRBV6-5 to TRBJ1-3, with 7 nucleotides matching TRBD1. In germline, CDR1 is MNHEY, CDR2 SVGAGI. Trimming took 3 bases from V and 8 from J; bases not matched to a gene: 13. This CDR3 comprises 16 residues. CDR3 sequence reads: CASSYMPLNRGHTIYF. CDR3 in DNA: TGTGCCAGCAGTTATATGCCCCTGAACAGGGGACACACCATATATTTT.

V and J are TRBV30 and TRBJ2-6; 7 bases are a match to TRBD1. Germline CDR1 reads GTSNPN; CDR2 reads SVGIG (reference sequence). With 7 bases clipped from V and 3 bases from J, the junction kept 9 bases outside the gene matches. This CDR3 is built from 15 residues. The CDR3 region is CASPTGVIGANVLTF. CDR3 nucleotide sequence: TGTGCCTCTCCTACAGGGGTGATTGGGGCCAACGTCCTGACTTTC.

The V call is TRBV18, the J call TRBJ2-7, with TRBD1 matching 8 bases. The CDR3 runs to 17 residues. The trim removed 5 bases at V and 6 bases at J, leaving 18 bases unmatched. Per the germline V gene, CDR1 is KGHSH and CDR2 is LQKENI. The CDR3: CASSSRTGIVVGGEQYF. CDR3 DNA sequence: TGTGCCAGCTCATCAAGGACAGGGATCGTAGTTGGTGGCGAGCAGTACTTC.